This TCR beta chain was observed in a study of Ad26.COV2.S vaccination and SARS-CoV-2 variants. Study findings and constraints: Assessments of TCR breadth and depth may have underestimated the total T cell responses. Breadth measured for non-spike TCRs was similar across vaccine and placebo recipients.

Assay: immunoSEQ multiplex PCR; the TCRdb copy retains only in-frame clones and omits some. The repertoire includes under 150,000 clones, 86% of them detected once, and about 5% sits in the top ten. As concerns this clone: What it binds is unknown.

Germline CDR1 reads WSHSY; CDR2 reads SAAADI. Trimming removed 3 bases from V and 2 bases from J, with 8 bases in between. This CDR3 region has 13 residues. The TCR sequence derives from a human donor who had recovered from COVID-19. This specimen consisted of peripheral blood, obtained after recovery from COVID-19. J is TRBJ2-7 and V is TRBV10-2, with no clear D. CDR3 sequence: CASSDPGPYEQYF. The CDR3 coding sequence is TGCGCCAGCAGTGATCCTGGTCCCTACGAGCAGTACTTC.